This TCR beta chain was identified in a study of blood T cell repertoires in COVID-19. Study-level background: Samples of COVID-19 (acute and convalescent) were obtained from the United States, Italy and Spain. PBMCs, B-cell-depleted T cells, or T cells were the source of the cDNA or gDNA that made up the material.

In the authors' workflow: By means of reference gene primer amplification, nucleated cell counts were estimated. The method was immunoSEQ multiplex PCR; TCRdb's version includes in-frame clones alone and lacks a portion of them. V and J calls and clone size are as listed in that table; D and trimming were resolved from the DNA. The sample contains hundreds of thousands of clones, about 88% of which appear only once. Germline-derived CDR1 and CDR2 are MNHEY and SVGEGT. This CDR3 is 15 amino acids long. The junction had 4 bases not matched to a gene; V was cut back by 5 bases and J by 7 bases. This TCR was sampled from a woman between 35 and 50 years old who had recovered from COVID-19. The V and J genes are TRBV6-2 or TRBV6-3 and TRBJ1-6; 11 bases map to TRBD1. The specimen was peripheral blood. CDR3 in DNA: TGTGCCAGCAGTCTACGGGACAGGGGGAATTCACCCCTCCACTTT. This sequence encodes CASSLRDRGNSPLHF.